The next 11 T cell receptor beta chains were all read from a single sample in a study of blood T cell repertoires in COVID-19. Using immunoSEQ multiplex PCR, the repertoire was profiled, and TCRdb retains in-frame clones only, with some absent. The sample lists about 300,000 clones, about four fifths occurring once. What was sequenced was peripheral blood. Receptors were obtained from a woman between 50 and 59 years old who had recovered from COVID-19.

Remarks on this clone: An end of the junction differs from the germline gene, which may be a read error. CDR3 residues: CASSAHRGPRLF. The CDR3 nucleotides are TGTGCCAGCAGCGCCCACAGGGGACCTCGACTTTTC. The chain uses TRBV9 and TRBJ1-2; 7 nucleotides line up with TRBD1. Germline-derived CDR1 and CDR2 are SGDLS and YYNGEE. The CDR3 spans 12 residues.

This chain joins TRBV6-2 or TRBV6-3 and TRBJ2-3; 9 bases map to TRBD2. The CDR3 contains 15 residues. The V gene end was trimmed by 7 bases and the J gene end by 3 bases; junction bases not matched to a gene: 8. Per germline, CDR1 MNHEY and CDR2 SVGEGT. As DNA, the CDR3 is TGTGCCAGCACCCCCCAGCTAGCGGGAACAGATACGCAGTATTTT. Protein: CASTPQLAGTDTQYF.

The chain links TRBV5-5 to TRBJ2-7, with 7 positions matching TRBD2. V dropped 0 bases and J dropped 2; count of bases not matched to a gene: 5. The CDR3 spans 15 residues. Germline lookup yields CDR1 SGHKS and CDR2 YYEKEE (reference sequence). CDR3 region: CASSLGGSFPYEQYF. The CDR3 DNA sequence: TGTGCCAGCAGCTTGGGCGGGAGTTTTCCCTACGAGCAGTACTTC.

CDR3 in amino acids: CASRVPGTGRYEQYF. CDR3 nucleotide sequence: TGTGCCAGCAGAGTTCCCGGGACAGGGCGTTACGAGCAGTACTTC. The chain joins TRBV5-6 to TRBJ2-7; 9 positions agree with TRBD1. The CDR3 is 15 amino acids. Germline lookup yields CDR1 SGHDT and CDR2 YYEEEE. Trimming at V came to 5 bases and at J to 4 bases, leaving 10 bases not matched to a gene.

The chain is built from TRBV28 and TRBJ1-5, with 12 bases lining up with TRBD1. J was trimmed by 3 bases and V by 5 bases; bases with no gene match: 11. The CDR3 is made up of 18 amino acids. CDR1 and CDR2 (germline): MDHEN, SYDVKM. The CDR3 DNA reads as TGTGCCAGCAGTCAACGGGACAGGGGGCGTACTCTCAATCAGCCCCAGCATTTT. Its protein is CASSQRDRGRTLNQPQHF.

This chain joins TRBV7-9 and TRBJ1-1; D unclear. Germline V gene sequence: CDR1 SEHNR, CDR2 FQNEAQ (reference sequence). This CDR3 is 12 amino acids long. With 8 bases removed from V and 4 bases from J, the gap between germline ends came to 11 bases. CDR3 amino acids: CASLLGSTEAFF. The CDR3 DNA is TGTGCCAGCCTGTTGGGGAGCACTGAAGCTTTCTTT.

V usage is TRBV30 and J usage is TRBJ1-2, with a possible D match to TRBD1 (5 bases). Germline V CDR1 and CDR2: GTSNPN, SVGIG (reference sequence). This CDR3 has 12 amino acids. The V end lost 3 bases, the J end lost 7 bases, and 12 bases lay between the germline ends. In nucleotides, the CDR3 is TGTGCCTGGAGGCCCAGGGTAGGTGGCTACACCTTC. This gives the protein CAWRPRVGGYTF.

The genes are TRBV19 and TRBJ2-3, with a tentative D call TRBD2 (5 bases). Per germline, CDR1 LNHDA and CDR2 SQIVND (reference sequence). With 5 bases removed from V and 8 bases from J, the gap between germline ends came to 20 bases. There are 15 residues in the CDR3. Here the CDR3 DNA reads TGTGCCAGTAGTCAAGGACGGGATAATATTGGTACGCAGTATTTT. Its translation: CASSQGRDNIGTQYF.

This chain links TRBV7-2 with TRBJ1-1; D possibly corresponds to TRBD1 (5 bases). The germline V and J ends were trimmed by 2 bases and 6 bases, with 16 bases remaining between them. CDR3 length: 15 amino acids. Looked up from germline, CDR1 is SGHTA and CDR2 is FQGNSA. As DNA, the CDR3 is TGTGCCAGCAGCTTATATGGGGGGAAGGTCGCTGAAGCTTTCTTT. Its protein product is CASSLYGGKVAEAFF.

This rearrangement joins TRBV4-1 to TRBJ1-5; 8 bases line up with TRBD1. Per germline, CDR1 MGHRA and CDR2 YSYEKL. J lost 5 bases, V lost 0 bases, and 3 bases had no gene match. This CDR3 has 15 amino acids. The CDR3 loop is CASSQDSGGDQPQHF. In DNA form, the CDR3 reads TGCGCCAGCAGCCAAGACTCAGGGGGCGATCAGCCCCAGCATTTT.

The chain is built from TRBV7-3 and TRBJ1-4; D gene uncertain. V was trimmed by 3 bases and J by 5 bases, leaving 7 bases between them. The CDR3 extends over 13 amino acids. Per germline, CDR1 SGHTA and CDR2 FQGTGA. The CDR3 protein is CASSFTVNEKLFF. Written as DNA, the CDR3 is TGTGCCAGCAGCTTTACGGTCAATGAAAAACTGTTTTTT.